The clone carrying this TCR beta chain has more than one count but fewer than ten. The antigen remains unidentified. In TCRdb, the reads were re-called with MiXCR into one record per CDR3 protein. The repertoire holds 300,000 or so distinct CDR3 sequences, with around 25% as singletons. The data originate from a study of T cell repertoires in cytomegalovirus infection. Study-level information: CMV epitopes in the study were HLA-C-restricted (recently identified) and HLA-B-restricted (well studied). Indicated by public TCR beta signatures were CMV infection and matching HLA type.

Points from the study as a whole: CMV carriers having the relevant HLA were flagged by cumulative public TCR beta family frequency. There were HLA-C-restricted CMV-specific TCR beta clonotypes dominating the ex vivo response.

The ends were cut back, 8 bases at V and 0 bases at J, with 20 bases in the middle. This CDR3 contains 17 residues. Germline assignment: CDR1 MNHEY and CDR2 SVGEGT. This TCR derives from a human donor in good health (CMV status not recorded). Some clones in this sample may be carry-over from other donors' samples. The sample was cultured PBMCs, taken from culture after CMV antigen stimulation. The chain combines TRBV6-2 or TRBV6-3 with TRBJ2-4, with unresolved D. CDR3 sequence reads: CASAALGQLLAKNIQYF. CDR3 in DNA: TGTGCCAGCGCCGCTTTGGGCCAACTACTAGCCAAAAACATTCAGTACTTC.